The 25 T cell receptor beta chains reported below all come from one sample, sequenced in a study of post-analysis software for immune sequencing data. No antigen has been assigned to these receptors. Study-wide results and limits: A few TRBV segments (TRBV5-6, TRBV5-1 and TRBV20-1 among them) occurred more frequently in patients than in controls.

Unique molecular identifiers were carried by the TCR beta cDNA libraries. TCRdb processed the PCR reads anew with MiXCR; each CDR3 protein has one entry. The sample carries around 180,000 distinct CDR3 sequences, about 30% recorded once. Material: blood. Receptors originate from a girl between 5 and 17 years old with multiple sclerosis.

CDR3 amino acids: CASSQADNEQFF. The CDR3 DNA reads as TGCGCCAGCAGCCAAGCAGACAATGAGCAGTTCTTC. The V gene is TRBV4-1, the J gene TRBJ2-1, with no clear D. CDR1 and CDR2 (germline): MGHRA, YSYEKL. V lost 1 base and J lost 5, with 3 bases in between. This CDR3 comprises 12 residues.

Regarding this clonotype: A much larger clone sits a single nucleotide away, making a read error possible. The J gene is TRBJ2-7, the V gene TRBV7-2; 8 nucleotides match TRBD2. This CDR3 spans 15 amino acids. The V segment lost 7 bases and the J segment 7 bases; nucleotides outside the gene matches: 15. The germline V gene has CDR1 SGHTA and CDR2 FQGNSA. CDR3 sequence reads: CASTTGRADGNEQYF. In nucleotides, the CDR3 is TGTGCCAGCACAACCGGGAGGGCCGATGGGAATGAGCAGTACTTC.

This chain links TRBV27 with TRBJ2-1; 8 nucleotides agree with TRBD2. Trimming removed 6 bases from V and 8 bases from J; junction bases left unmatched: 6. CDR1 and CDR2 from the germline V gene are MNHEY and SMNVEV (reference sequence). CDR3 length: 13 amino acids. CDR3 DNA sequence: TGTGCCAGCAGCTTAGCGGGAAGCGATGAGCAGTTCTTC. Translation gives CASSLAGSDEQFF.

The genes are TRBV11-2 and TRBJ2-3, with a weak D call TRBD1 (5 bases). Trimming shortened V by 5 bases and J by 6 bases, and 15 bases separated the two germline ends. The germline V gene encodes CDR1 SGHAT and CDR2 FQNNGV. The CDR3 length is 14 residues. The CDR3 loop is CASSDTSGSDTQYF. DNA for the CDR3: TGTGCCAGCAGCGACACATCAGGGTCCGATACGCAGTATTTT.

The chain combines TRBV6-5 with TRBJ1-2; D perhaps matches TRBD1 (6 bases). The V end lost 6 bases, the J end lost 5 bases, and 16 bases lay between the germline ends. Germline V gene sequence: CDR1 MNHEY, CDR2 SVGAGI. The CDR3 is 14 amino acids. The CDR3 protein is CASSPSRQGYGYTF. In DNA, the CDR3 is TGTGCCAGCAGCCCGAGCCGTCAGGGGTATGGCTACACCTTC.

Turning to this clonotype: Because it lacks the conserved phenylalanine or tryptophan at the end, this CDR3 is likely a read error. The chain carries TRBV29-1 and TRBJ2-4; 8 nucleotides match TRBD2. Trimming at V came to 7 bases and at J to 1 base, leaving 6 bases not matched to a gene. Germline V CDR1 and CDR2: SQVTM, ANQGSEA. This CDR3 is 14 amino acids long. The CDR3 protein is CSAGGVGAKNIQYC. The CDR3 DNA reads TGCAGCGCCGGGGGGGTAGGGGCCAAAAACATTCAGTACTGC.

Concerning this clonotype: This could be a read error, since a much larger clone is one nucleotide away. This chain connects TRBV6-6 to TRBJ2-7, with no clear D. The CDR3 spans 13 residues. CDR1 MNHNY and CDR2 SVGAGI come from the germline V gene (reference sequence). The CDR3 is CAGSLQRELEQYF. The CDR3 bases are TGTGCCGGCAGTTTACAAAGGGAACTCGAGCAGTACTTC.

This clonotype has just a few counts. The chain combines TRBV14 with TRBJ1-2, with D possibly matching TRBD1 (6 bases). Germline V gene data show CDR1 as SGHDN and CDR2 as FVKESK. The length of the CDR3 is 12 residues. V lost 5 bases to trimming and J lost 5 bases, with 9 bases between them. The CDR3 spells CASSWGQYGYTF. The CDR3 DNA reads TGTGCCAGCAGCTGGGGACAATATGGCTACACCTTC. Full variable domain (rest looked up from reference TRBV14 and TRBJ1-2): EAGVTQFPSHSVIEKGQTVTLRCDPISGHDNLYWYRRVMGKEIKFLLHFVKESKQDESGMPNNRFLAERTGGTYSTLKVQPAELEDSGVYFCASSWGQYGYTFGSGTRLTVV.

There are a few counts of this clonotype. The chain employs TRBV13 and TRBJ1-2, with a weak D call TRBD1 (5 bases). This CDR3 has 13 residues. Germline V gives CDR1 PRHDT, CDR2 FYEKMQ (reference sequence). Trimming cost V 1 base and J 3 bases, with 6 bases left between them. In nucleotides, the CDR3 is TGTGCCAGCAGCTTAGAAGGGGACTATGGCTACACCTTC. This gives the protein CASSLEGDYGYTF.

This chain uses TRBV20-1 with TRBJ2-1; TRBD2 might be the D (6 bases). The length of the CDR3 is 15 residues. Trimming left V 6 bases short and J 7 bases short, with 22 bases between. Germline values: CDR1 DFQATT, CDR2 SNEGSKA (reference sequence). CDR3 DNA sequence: TGCAGTGCCACGATTCCGGGAAGACTAGTGAATGAGCAGTTCTTC. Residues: CSATIPGRLVNEQFF.

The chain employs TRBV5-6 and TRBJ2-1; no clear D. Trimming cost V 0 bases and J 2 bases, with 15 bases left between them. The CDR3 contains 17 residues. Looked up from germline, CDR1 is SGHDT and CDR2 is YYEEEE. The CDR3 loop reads CASSLAAATTTYNEQFF. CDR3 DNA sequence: TGTGCCAGCAGCTTGGCCGCGGCTACCACCACCTACAATGAGCAGTTCTTC.

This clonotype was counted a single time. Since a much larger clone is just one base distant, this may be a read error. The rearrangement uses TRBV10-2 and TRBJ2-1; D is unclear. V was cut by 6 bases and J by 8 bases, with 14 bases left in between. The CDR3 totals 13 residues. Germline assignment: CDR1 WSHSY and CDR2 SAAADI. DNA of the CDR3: TGCGCCAGCAGGATTCTAAGGACGGATGAGCAGTTCTTC. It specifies CASRILRTDEQFF.

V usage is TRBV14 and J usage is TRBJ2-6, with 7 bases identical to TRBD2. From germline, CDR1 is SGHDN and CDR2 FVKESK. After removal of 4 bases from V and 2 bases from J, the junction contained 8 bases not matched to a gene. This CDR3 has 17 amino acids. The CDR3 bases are TGTGCCAGCAGCCCATACGGGGGGAACGCTGGGGCCAACGTCCTGACTTTC. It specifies CASSPYGGNAGANVLTF.

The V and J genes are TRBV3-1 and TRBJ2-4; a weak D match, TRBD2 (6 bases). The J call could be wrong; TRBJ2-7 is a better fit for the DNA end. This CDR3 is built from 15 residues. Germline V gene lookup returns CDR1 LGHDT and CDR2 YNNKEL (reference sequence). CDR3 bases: TGTGCCAGCAGCCCGGGACTCGCTACTTATTACGAGCAGTACTTC. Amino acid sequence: CASSPGLATYYEQYF.

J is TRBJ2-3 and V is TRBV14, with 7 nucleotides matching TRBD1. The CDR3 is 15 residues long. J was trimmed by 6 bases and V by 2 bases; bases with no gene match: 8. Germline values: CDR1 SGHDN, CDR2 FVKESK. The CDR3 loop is CASSQLDREWDTQYF. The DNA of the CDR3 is TGTGCCAGCAGCCAACTCGACAGGGAATGGGATACGCAGTATTTT.

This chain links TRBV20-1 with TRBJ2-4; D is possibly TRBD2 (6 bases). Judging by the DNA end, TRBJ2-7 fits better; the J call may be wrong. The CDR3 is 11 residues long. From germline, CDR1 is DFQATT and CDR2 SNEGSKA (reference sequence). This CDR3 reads CSAGFPDEQYF. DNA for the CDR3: TGCAGCGCGGGGTTTCCGGACGAGCAGTACTTC.

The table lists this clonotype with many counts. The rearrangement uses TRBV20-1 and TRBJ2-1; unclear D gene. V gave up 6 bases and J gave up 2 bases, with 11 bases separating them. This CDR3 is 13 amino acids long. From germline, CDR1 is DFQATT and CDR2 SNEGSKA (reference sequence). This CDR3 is CSANVPTYNEQFF. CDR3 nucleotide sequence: TGCAGTGCGAATGTCCCGACCTACAATGAGCAGTTCTTC.

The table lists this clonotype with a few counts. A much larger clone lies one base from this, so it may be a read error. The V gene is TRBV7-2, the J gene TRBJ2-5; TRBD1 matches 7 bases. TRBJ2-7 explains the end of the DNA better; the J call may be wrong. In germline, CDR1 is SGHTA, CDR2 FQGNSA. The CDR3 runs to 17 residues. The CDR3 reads CASSWILSRDRGYEQYF. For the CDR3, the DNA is TGTGCCAGCAGCTGGATTTTATCCCGGGACAGAGGGTACGAGCAGTACTTC.

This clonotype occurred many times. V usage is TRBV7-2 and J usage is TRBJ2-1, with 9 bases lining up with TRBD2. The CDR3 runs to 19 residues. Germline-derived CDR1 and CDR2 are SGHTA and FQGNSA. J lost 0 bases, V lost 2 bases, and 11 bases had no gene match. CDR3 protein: CASSLRVGAGGPSYNEQFF. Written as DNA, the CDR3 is TGTGCCAGCAGCTTACGGGTGGGGGCGGGAGGGCCCTCCTACAATGAGCAGTTCTTC.

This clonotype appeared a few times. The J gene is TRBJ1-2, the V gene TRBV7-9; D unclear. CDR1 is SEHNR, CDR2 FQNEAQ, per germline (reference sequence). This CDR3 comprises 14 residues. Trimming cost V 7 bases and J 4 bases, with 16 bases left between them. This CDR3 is CASMPLVGIYGYTF. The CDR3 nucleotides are TGTGCCAGCATGCCACTCGTGGGGATCTATGGCTACACCTTC.

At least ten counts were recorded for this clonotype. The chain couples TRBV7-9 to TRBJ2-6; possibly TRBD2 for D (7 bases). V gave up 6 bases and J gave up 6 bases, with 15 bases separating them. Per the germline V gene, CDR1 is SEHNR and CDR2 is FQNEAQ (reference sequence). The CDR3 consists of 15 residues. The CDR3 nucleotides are TGTGCCAGCAGTGGGGCGGGGGCTTTGGCCAACGTCCTGACTTTC. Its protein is CASSGAGALANVLTF.

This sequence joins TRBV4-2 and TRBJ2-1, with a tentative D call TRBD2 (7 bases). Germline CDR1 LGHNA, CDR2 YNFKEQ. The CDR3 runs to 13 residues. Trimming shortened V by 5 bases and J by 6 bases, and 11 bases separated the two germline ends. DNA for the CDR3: TGTGCCAGCAGCGTAGGGGGGGCCAATGAGCAGTTCTTC. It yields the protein CASSVGGANEQFF.

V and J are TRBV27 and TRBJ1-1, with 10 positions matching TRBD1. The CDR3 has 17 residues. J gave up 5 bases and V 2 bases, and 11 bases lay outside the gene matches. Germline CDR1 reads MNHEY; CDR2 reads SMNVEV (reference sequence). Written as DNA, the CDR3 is TGTGCCAGCAGTTTAAAAGCTGGGACAGGGGTTGTTACTGAAGCTTTCTTT. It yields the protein CASSLKAGTGVVTEAFF.

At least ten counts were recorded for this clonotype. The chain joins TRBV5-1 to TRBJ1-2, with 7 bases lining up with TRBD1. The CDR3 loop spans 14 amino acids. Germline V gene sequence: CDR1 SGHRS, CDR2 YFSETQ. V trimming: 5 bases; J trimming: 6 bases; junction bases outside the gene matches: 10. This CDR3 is CASRPQGGLNGYTF. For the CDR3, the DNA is TGCGCCAGCAGACCCCAGGGGGGGCTCAATGGCTACACCTTC.

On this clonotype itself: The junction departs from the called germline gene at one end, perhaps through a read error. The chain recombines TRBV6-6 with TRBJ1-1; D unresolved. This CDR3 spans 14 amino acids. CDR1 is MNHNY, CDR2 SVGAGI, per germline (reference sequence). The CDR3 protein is CAGSPRTGSTEAFF. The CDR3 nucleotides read TGTGCCGGCAGTCCTCGGACGGGAAGTACTGAAGCTTTCTTT.